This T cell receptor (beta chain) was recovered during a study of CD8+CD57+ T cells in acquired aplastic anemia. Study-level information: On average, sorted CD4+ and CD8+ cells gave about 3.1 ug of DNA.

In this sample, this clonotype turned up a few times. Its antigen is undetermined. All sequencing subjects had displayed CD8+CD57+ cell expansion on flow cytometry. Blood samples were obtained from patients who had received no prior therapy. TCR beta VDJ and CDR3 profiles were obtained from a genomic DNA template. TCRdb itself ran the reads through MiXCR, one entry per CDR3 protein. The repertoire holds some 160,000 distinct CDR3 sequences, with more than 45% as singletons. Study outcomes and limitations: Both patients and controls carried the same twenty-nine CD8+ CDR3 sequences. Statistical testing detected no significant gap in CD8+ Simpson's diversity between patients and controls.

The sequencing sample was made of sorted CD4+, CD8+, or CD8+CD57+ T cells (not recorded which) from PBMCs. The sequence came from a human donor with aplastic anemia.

The DNA for the CDR3 is TGTGCCAGCAGCCGGGCGACTTACACTGAAGCTTTCTTT. Amino acid sequence: CASSRATYTEAFF. This chain connects TRBV7-6 to TRBJ1-1; D remains ambiguous. CDR1 and CDR2 (germline): SGHVS, FNYEAQ. The V and J ends lost 5 bases and 3 bases respectively, with 10 bases between them. CDR3 size: 13 residues.